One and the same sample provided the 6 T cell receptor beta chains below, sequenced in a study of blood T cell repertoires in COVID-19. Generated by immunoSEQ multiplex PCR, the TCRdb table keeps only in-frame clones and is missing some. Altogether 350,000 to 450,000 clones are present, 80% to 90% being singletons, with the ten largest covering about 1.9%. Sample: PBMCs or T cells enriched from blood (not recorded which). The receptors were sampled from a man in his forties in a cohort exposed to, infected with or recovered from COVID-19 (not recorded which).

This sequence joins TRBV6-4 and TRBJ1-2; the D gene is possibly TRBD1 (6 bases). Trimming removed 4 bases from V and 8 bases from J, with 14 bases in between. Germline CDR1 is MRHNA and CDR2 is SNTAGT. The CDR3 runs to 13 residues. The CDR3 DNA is TGTGCCAGCAGTGTGGTATCAGGGGACGGCTACACCTTC. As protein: CASSVVSGDGYTF.

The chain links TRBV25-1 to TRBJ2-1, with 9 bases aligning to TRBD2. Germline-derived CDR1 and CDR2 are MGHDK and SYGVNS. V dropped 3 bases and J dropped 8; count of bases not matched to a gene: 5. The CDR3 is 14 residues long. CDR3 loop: CASSDSGRVHEQFF. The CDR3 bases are TGTGCCAGCAGTGATAGCGGGAGAGTTCATGAGCAGTTCTTC.

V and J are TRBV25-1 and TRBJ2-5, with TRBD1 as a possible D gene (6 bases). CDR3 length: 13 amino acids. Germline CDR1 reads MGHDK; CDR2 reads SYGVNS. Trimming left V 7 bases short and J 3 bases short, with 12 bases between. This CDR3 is CASILTGKETQYF. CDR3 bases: TGTGCCAGCATCTTAACAGGGAAAGAGACCCAGTACTTC.

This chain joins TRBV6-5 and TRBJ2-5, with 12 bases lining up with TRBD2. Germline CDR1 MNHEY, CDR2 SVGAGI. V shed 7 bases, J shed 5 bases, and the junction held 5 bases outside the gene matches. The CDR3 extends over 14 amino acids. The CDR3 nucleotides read TGTGCCAGCAAAGCTAGCGGGAGGGGGGAGACCCAGTACTTC. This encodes CASKASGRGETQYF.

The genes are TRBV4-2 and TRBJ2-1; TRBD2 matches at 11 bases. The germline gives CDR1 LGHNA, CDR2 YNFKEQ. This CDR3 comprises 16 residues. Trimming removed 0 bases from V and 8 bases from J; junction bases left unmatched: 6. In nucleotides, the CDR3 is TGTGCCAGCAGCCAAGATATAGCGGGAGGGAGGTATGAGCAGTTCTTC. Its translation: CASSQDIAGGRYEQFF.

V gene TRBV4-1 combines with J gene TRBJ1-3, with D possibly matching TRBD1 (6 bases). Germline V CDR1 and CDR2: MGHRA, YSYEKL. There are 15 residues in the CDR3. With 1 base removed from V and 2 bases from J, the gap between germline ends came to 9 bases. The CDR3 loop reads CASSQGQATGNTIYF. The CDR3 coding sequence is TGCGCCAGCAGCCAAGGACAGGCAACTGGAAACACCATATATTTT.